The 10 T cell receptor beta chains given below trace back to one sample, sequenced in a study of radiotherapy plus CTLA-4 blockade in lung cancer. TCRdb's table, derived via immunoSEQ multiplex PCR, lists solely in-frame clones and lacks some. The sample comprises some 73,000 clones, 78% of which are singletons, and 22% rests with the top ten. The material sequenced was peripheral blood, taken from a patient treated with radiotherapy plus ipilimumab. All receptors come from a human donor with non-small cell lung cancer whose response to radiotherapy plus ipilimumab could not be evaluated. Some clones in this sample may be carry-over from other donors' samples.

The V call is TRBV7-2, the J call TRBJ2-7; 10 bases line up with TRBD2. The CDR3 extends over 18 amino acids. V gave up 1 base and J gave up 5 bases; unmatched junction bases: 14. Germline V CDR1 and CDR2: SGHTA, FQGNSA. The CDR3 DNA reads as TGTGCCAGCAGCTTAGGGGCGCATCTGAGAGCGGGGGGGGACGAGCAGTACTTC. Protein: CASSLGAHLRAGGDEQYF.

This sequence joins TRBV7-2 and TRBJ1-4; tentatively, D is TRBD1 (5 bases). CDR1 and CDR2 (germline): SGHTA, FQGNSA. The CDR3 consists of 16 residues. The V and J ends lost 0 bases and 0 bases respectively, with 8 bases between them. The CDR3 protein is CASSLAGPSTNEKLFF. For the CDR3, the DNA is TGTGCCAGCAGCTTAGCGGGGCCGTCAACTAATGAAAAACTGTTTTTT.

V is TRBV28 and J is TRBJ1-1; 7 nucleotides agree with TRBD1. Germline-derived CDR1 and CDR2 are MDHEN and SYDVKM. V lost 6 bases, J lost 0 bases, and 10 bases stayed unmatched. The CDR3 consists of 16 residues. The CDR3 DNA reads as TGTGCCAGCAGCCCCCTAGGGGGCAGGGTGAACACTGAAGCTTTCTTT. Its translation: CASSPLGGRVNTEAFF.

The CDR3 DNA reads TGTGCCAGCAGCTCGGCCGGGACAGGGACCGTCGAGCAGTACTTC. Its protein is CASSSAGTGTVEQYF. This chain uses TRBV7-6 with TRBJ2-5, with 9 bases fitting TRBD1. Near its end, the DNA agrees better with TRBJ2-7, so the J call may be wrong. This CDR3 comprises 15 residues. CDR1 and CDR2 from the germline V gene are SGHVS and FNYEAQ.

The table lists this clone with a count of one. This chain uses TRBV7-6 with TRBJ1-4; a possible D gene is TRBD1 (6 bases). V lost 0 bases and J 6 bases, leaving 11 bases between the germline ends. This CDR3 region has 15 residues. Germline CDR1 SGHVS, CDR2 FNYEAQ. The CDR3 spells CASSLAVRGDEKLFF. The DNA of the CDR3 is TGTGCCAGCAGCTTAGCGGTCAGGGGAGATGAAAAACTGTTTTTT.

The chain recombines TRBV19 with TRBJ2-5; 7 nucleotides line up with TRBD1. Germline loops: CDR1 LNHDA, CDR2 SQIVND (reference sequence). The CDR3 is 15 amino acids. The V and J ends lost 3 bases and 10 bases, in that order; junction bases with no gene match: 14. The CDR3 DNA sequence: TGTGCCAGTAGTATTCGGGACAGCACAAGAGAAGGCCAGTACTTC. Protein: CASSIRDSTREGQYF.

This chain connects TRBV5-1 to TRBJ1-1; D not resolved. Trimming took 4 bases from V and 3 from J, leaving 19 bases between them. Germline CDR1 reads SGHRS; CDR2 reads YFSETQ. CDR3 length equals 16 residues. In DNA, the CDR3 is TGCGCCAGCAGCGAGACGGGAGATAGGACGGACACTGAAGCTTTCTTT. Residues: CASSETGDRTDTEAFF.

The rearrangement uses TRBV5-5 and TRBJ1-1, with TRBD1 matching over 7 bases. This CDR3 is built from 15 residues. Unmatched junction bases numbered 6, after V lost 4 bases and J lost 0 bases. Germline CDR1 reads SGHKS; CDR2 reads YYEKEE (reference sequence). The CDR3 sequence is CASSVDRIMNTEAFF. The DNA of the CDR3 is TGTGCCAGCAGCGTGGACAGGATCATGAACACTGAAGCTTTCTTT.

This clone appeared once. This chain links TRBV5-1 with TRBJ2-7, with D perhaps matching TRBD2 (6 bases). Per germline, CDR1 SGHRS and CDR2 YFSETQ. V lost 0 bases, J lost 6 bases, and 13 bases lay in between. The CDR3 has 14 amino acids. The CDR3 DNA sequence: TGCGCCAGCAGCTTGGACTATCTCGGGGGCGAGCAGTACTTC. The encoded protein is CASSLDYLGGEQYF.

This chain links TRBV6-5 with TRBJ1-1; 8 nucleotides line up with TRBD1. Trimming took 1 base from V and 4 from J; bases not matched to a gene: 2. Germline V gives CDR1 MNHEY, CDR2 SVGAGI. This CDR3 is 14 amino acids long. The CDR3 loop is CASSYFTGGTEAFF. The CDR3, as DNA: TGTGCCAGCAGTTACTTCACAGGGGGCACTGAAGCTTTCTTT.